Listed below are T cell receptor beta chains from one sample, sequenced in a study of shared clonotypes between healthy human individuals. Profiling relied on immunoSEQ multiplex PCR, and the TCRdb table lists in-frame clones only, not all of them. The sample includes about 2.5 million clones, around 90% of them seen just once. Sequencing input: naive CD4+ T cells from PBMCs. The receptors stem from a young man in good health. Some clones in this sample may be carry-over from other donors' samples. CDR3s include the opening cysteine and the closing phenylalanine or tryptophan. A D gene is named only where the DNA matches it firmly.

J	D	length	V	DNA	CDR3
TRBJ2-1	TRBD2	16	TRBV7-6	TGTGCCAGCAAATTAGCGGGAGTCAGCTCCTACAATGAGCAGTTCTTC	CASKLAGVSSYNEQFF
TRBJ2-7	.	14	TRBV7-9	TGTGCCAGCAGCTCTAGGGTGGCGGACGGCGTGCAGTACTTC	CASSSRVADGVQYF
TRBJ2-7	TRBD2	14	TRBV2	TGTGCCAGCAGCTTAGAGCGGGGATCCTACGAGCAGTACTTC	CASSLERGSYEQYF
TRBJ2-1	TRBD2	15	TRBV18	TGTGCCAGCTCACAAAAACTAGCGGGAGTAGATGAGCAGTTCTTC	CASSQKLAGVDEQFF
TRBJ1-3	.	17	TRBV7-8	TGTGCCAGCAGCCTCACTACGACGGGGAGTCCTGGAAACACCATATATTTT	CASSLTTTGSPGNTIYF
TRBJ1-5	TRBD1	14	TRBV28	TGTGCCAGCAGACGGACAGGCGCCGGGCAGCCCCAGCATTTT	CASRRTGAGQPQHF
TRBJ2-5	.	14	TRBV28	TGTGCCACCTATTCTCTGGCCCCCGGGGAGACCCAGTACTTC	CATYSLAPGETQYF
TRBJ2-7	TRBD2	15	TRBV9	TGTGCCAGCAGCGTTGGACTAGCGGACTCCTACGAGCAGTACTTC	CASSVGLADSYEQYF
TRBJ1-3	.	13	TRBV6-5	TGTGCCAGCAGCCTAGACCCTGGAAACACCATATATTTT	CASSLDPGNTIYF
TRBJ2-2	.	14	TRBV5-1	TGCGCCAGCAGCTCCACAGGGATCACCGGGGAGCTGTTTTTT	CASSSTGITGELFF
TRBJ1-3	TRBD1	16	TRBV5-1	TGCGCCAGCAGCTCGGGACAGGCGAGCTCTGGAAACACCATATATTTT	CASSSGQASSGNTIYF
TRBJ1-2	.	14	TRBV5-4	TGTGCCAGCAGCTTGTCCAGGGGTCACTATGGCTACACCTTC	CASSLSRGHYGYTF
TRBJ2-5	TRBD1	15	TRBV5-1	TGCGCCAGCAGCTTTTTGGGGACAGCCCAAGAGACCCAGTACTTC	CASSFLGTAQETQYF
TRBJ1-5	.	12	TRBV30	TGTGCCTGGAATAGCGGGGGACAGCCCCAGCATTTT	CAWNSGGQPQHF